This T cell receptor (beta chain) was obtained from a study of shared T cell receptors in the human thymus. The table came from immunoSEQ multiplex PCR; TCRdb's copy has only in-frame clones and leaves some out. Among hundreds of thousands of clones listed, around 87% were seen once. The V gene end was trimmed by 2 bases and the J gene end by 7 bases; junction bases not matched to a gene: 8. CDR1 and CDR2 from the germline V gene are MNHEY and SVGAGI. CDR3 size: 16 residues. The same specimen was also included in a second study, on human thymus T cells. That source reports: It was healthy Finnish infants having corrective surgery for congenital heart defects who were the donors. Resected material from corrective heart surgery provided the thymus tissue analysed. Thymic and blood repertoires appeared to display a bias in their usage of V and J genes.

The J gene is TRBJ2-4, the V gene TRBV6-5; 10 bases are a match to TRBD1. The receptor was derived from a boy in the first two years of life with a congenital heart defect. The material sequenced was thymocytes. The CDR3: CASSYRRQGAKNIQYF. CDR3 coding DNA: TGTGCCAGCAGTTACCGCCGACAGGGGGCAAAGAACATTCAGTACTTC.